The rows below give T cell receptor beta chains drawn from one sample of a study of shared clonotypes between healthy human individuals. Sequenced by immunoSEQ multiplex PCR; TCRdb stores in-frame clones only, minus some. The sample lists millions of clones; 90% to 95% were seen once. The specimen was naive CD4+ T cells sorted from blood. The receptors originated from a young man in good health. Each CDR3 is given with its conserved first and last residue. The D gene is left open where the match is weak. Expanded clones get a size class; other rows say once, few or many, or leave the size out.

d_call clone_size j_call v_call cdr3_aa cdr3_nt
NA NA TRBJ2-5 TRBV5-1 CASSLRTGTGETQYF TGCGCCAGCAGCTTACGCACGGGCACCGGAGAGACCCAGTACTTC
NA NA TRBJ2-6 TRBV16 CASSQSRGANVLTF TGTGCCAGCAGCCAATCGCGAGGGGCCAACGTCCTGACTTTC
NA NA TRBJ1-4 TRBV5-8 CASSLGLANEKLFF TGTGCCAGCAGCTTGGGGCTCGCTAATGAAAAACTGTTTTTT
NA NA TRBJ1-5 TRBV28 CASSLLRRVGNQPQHF TGTGCCAGCAGTTTATTACGCAGGGTGGGCAATCAGCCCCAGCATTTT
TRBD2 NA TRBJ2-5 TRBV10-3 CAVRTSGQETQYF TGTGCCGTTAGGACTAGCGGCCAAGAGACCCAGTACTTC
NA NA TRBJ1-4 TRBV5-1 CASSSDSTSNEKLFF TGCGCCAGCAGCTCGGACAGCACTTCTAATGAAAAACTGTTTTTT
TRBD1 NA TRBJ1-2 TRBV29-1 CSAASGGLVYGYTF TGCAGCGCTGCTTCAGGGGGCCTCGTCTATGGCTACACCTTC
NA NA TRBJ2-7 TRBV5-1 CASRFDRLSSYEQYF TGCGCCAGCAGATTCGACAGGCTAAGCTCCTACGAGCAGTACTTC
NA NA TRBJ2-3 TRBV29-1 CSVDRVTDTQYF TGCAGCGTTGACAGGGTTACAGATACGCAGTATTTT
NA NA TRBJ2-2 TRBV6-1 CASSGGANTGELFF TGTGCCAGCAGCGGGGGAGCGAACACCGGGGAGCTGTTTTTT
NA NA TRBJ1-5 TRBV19 CASSIGHNQPQHF TGTGCCAGTAGTATAGGGCACAATCAGCCCCAGCATTTT
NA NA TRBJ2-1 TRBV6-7 CASTTSERDYNEQFF TGTGCCAGCACCACGAGTGAAAGGGACTACAATGAGCAGTTCTTC
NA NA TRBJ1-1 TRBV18 CASSPTAALNTEAFF TGTGCCAGCTCACCAACTGCTGCGCTGAACACTGAAGCTTTCTTT
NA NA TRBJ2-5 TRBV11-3 CASSLGAHQETQYF TGTGCCAGCAGCTTGGGAGCACACCAAGAGACCCAGTACTTC
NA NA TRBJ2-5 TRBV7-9 CASSFGGAETQYF TGTGCCAGCAGCTTTGGGGGCGCGGAGACCCAGTACTTC
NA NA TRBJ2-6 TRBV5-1 CASSLSFSGANVLTF TGCGCCAGCAGCTTGTCCTTCTCTGGGGCCAACGTCCTGACTTTC
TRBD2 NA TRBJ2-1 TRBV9 CASSAAGTSGSIYNEQFF TGTGCCAGCAGCGCTGCCGGGACTAGCGGGAGTATTTACAATGAGCAGTTCTTC
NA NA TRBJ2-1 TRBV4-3 CASSQDQVIYNEQFF TGCGCCAGCAGCCAAGACCAGGTCATCTACAATGAGCAGTTCTTC
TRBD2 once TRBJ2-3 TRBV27 CASSLTSGRAFGTDTQYF TGTGCCAGCAGTCTTACTAGCGGGAGGGCCTTTGGCACAGATACGCAGTATTTT
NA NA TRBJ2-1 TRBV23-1 CASSQTRQPEQFF TGCGCCAGCAGTCAAACCAGACAGCCCGAGCAGTTCTTC
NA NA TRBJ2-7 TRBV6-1 CASSEQGHYEQYF TGTGCCAGCAGTGAACAAGGGCACTACGAGCAGTACTTC
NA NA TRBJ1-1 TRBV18 CASSPEENTEAFF TGTGCCAGCTCGCCAGAGGAGAACACTGAAGCTTTCTTT
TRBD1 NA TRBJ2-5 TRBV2 CASSLDRAEYF TGTGCCAGCAGTCTGGACAGGGCCGAGTACTTC
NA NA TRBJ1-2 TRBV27 CASSLNIGGNYGYTF TGTGCCAGCAGTTTGAACATTGGAGGTAACTATGGCTACACCTTC
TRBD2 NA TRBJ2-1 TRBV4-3 CASSWRPGLNNEQFF TGCGCCAGCAGCTGGAGACCGGGACTAAACAATGAGCAGTTCTTC
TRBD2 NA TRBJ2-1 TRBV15 CATSRDLAGNNEQFF TGTGCCACCAGCAGAGATTTAGCGGGTAACAATGAGCAGTTCTTC
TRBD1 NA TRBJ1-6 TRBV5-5 CASSFGQERGYNSPLHF TGTGCCAGCAGCTTCGGACAGGAGCGCGGTTATAATTCACCCCTCCACTTT
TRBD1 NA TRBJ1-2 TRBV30 CAWIPGGGYGYTF TGTGCCTGGATCCCAGGGGGCGGGTATGGCTACACCTTC
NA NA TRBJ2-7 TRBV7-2 CASSLGTYEQYF TGTGCCAGCAGCCTCGGGACGTACGAGCAGTACTTC
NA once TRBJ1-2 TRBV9 CASSVEAFFNYGYTF TGTGCCAGCAGCGTAGAGGCATTCTTTAACTATGGCTACACCTTC
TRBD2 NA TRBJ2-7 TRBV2 CASRRLAGTYEQYF TGTGCCAGCAGGAGACTAGCGGGAACTTACGAGCAGTACTTC
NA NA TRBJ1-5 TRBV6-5 CASSRDSNQPQHF TGTGCCAGTTCCCGGGACAGCAATCAGCCCCAGCATTTT
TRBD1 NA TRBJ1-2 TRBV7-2 CASSARTGGNYGYTF TGTGCCAGCAGCGCCCGGACAGGGGGCAACTATGGCTACACCTTC
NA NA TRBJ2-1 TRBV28 CASSPHHIPNEQFF TGTGCCAGCAGTCCCCATCACATTCCCAATGAGCAGTTCTTC
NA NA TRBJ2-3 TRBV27 CASSFDRSGIWDTQYF TGTGCCAGCAGTTTCGACCGAAGTGGGATTTGGGATACGCAGTATTTT
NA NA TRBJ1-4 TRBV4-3 CASSHEGGEKLFF TGCGCCAGCAGCCATGAGGGAGGTGAAAAACTGTTTTTT
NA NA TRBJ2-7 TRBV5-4 CASSLGPGTYEQYF TGTGCCAGCAGCTTAGGTCCGGGGACCTACGAGCAGTACTTC
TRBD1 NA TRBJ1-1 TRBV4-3 CASSQESGTGARAFF TGCGCCAGCAGCCAAGAGAGTGGTACAGGGGCGAGAGCTTTCTTT
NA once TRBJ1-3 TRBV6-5 CASTNLATGNTIYF TGTGCCAGCACTAATCTCGCTACTGGAAACACCATATATTTT
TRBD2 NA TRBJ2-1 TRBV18 CASSPNLAGPNEQFF TGTGCCAGCTCACCCAACCTAGCGGGCCCGAATGAGCAGTTCTTC
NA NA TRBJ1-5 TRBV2 CASSDRKGYQPQHF TGTGCCAGCAGTGATAGGAAGGGGTATCAGCCCCAGCATTTT
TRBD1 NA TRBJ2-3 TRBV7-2 CASALPGQVITDTQYF TGTGCCAGCGCCCTCCCCGGACAGGTGATCACAGATACGCAGTATTTT
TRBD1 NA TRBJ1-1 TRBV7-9 CASSPWDSKNTEAFF TGTGCCAGCAGCCCCTGGGACAGTAAGAACACTGAAGCTTTCTTT
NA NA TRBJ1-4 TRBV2 CASTRPLEKLFF TGTGCCAGCACCAGACCCCTCGAAAAACTGTTTTTT
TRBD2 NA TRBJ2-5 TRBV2 CASSGEAGGTLETQYF TGTGCCAGCAGTGGAGAAGCGGGGGGGACGCTAGAGACCCAGTACTTC
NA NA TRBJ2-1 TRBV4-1 CASSQVLGSSYNEQFF TGCGCCAGCAGCCAGGTCCTCGGCAGCTCCTACAATGAGCAGTTCTTC
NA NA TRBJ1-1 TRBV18 CASSPPRGAGEAFF TGTGCCAGCTCACCACCTCGGGGGGCTGGTGAAGCTTTCTTT
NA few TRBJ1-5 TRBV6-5 CASSFQDRGFPQHF TGTGCCAGCAGTTTCCAGGACAGAGGGTTTCCCCAGCATTTT
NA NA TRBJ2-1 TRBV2 CASGVYSTNEQFF TGTGCCAGCGGGGTCTATTCTACAAATGAGCAGTTCTTC
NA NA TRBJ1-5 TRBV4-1 CASSQGRQLNQPQHF TGCGCCAGCAGCCAAGGAAGACAGCTCAATCAGCCCCAGCATTTT
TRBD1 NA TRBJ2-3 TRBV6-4 CASRPQGVPTDTQYF TGTGCCAGCAGGCCACAGGGGGTCCCCACAGATACGCAGTATTTT
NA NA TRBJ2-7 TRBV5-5 CASLAPGRRTYEQYF TGTGCCAGCCTCGCTCCAGGGCGGAGGACCTACGAGCAGTACTTC